This TCR beta chain is drawn from a study of cytomegalovirus exposure and HLA in healthy donors. Study observations and caveats: Per a prior analysis, the majority of TCR beta V segments were productive roughly 90% or roughly 30% of the time.

Primers included in the PCR were 60 Vbeta and 13 Jbeta primers. Some clones are missing from TCRdb's copy, which holds only in-frame ones; the method was immunoSEQ multiplex PCR. The sample has approximately 140,000 clones; the top ten hold around 1.5%. Turning to this clone: Its specificity is not known.

This CDR3 spans 16 amino acids. Trimming at V came to 5 bases and at J to 3 bases, leaving 12 bases not matched to a gene. Germline CDR1 SGHTA, CDR2 FQGNSA. The sequence was obtained from a middle-aged woman in good health and CMV-seronegative. The material sequenced was PBMCs. This sequence joins TRBV7-2 and TRBJ1-2, with 7 bases aligning to TRBD1. The CDR3 region is CASSPRRNDRDYGYTF. In DNA form, the CDR3 reads TGTGCCAGCAGCCCCCGGAGGAATGACAGGGACTATGGCTACACCTTC.